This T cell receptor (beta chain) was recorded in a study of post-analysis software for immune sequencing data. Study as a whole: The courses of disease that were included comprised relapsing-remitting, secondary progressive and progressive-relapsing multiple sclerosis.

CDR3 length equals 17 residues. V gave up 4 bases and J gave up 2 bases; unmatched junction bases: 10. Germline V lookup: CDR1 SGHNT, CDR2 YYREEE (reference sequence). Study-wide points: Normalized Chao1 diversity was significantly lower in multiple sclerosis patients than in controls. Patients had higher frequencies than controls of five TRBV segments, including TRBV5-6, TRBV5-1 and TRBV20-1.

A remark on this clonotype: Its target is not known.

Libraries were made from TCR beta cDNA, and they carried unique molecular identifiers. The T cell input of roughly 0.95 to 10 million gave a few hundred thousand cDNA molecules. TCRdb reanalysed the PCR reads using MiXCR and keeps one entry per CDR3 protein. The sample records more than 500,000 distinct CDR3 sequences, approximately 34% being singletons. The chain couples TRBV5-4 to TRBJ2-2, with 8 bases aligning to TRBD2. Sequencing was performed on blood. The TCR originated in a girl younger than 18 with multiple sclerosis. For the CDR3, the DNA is TGTGCCAGCAGCCCCCCCGGGGGGGACCCTAACACCGGGGAGCTGTTTTTT. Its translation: CASSPPGGDPNTGELFF.